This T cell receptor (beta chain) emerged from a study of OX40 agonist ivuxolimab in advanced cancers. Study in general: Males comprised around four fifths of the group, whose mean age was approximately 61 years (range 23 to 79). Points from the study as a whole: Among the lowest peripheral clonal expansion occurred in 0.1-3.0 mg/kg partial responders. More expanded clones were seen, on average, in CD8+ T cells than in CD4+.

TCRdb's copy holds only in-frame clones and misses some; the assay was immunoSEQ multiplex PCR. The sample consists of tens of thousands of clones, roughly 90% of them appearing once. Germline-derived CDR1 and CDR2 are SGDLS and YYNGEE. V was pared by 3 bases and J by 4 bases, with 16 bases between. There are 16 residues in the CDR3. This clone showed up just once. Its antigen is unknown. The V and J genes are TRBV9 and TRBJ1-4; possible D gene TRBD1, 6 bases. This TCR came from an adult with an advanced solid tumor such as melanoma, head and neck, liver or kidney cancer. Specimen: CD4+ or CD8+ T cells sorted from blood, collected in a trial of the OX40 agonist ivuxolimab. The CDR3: CASSGPSGAFNEKLFF. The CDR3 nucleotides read TGTGCCAGCAGCGGACCCTCAGGGGCCTTTAATGAAAAACTGTTTTTT. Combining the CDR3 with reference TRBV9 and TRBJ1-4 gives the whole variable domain DSGVTQTPKHLITATGQRVTLRCSPRSGDLSVYWYQQSLDQGLQFLIQYYNGEERAKGNILERFSAQQFPDLHSELNLSSLELGDSALYFCASSGPSGAFNEKLFFGSGTQLSVL.